This paragraph covers one TCR beta chain sequence. TCRdb called the RT-PCR reads again in MiXCR, with one record for every CDR3 protein. Of around 530,000 distinct CDR3 sequences listed, 12% are singletons. This entry is derived from a study of response to subunit inactivated influenza vaccine. This CDR3 is 14 amino acids long. Germline V CDR1 and CDR2: SGHTA, FQGNSA. Trimming stripped 5 bases from V and 5 bases from J, with 15 bases between. V gene TRBV7-2 combines with J gene TRBJ1-1; D gene unclear. The TCR originated in a man aged 45-60 years who received an inactivated influenza vaccine. The sequenced sample was PBMCs from blood, obtained on the day of vaccination. As DNA, the CDR3 is TGTGCCAGCAGCGTGATTCCCGAGGTGACTGAAGCTTTCTTT. It encodes CASSVIPEVTEAFF.